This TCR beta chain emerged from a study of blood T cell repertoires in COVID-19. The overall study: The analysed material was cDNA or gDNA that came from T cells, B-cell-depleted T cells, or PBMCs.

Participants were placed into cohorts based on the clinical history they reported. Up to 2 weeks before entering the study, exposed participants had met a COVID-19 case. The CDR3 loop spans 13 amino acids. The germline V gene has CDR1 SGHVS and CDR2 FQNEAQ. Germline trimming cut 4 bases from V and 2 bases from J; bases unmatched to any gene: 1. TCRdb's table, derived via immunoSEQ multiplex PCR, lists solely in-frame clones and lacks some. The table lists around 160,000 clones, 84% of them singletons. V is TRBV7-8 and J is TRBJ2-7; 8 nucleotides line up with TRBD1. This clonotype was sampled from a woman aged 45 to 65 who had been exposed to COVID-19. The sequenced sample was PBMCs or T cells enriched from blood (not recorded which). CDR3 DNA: TGTGCCAGCAGCTGGACAGGGCCCTACGAGCAGTACTTC. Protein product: CASSWTGPYEQYF. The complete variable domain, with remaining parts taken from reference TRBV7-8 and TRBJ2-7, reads GAGVSQSPRYKVAKRGQDVALRCDPISGHVSLFWYQQALGQGPEFLTYFQNEAQLDKSGLPSDRFFAERPEGSVSTLKIQRTQQEDSAVYLCASSWTGPYEQYFGPGTRLTVT.